The clone carrying this T cell receptor (beta chain) was found once. The target antigen is unknown. The data stem from a study of T cells after posttransplantation cyclophosphamide. Some clones are missing from TCRdb's copy, which holds only in-frame ones; the method was immunoSEQ multiplex PCR. The profile shows over 15,000 clones, roughly 94% of them singletons. The naive gate required viable CD3+CD4+ or CD3+CD8+ cells with CCR7+CD45RA+CD45RO-CD95-CD27+CD28+ phenotype. Study observations and caveats: Later post-transplant blood repertoires were often dominated by donor CD8+ memory clones. Recipient CMV seropositivity and CMV reactivation strongly tracked TRB clonality.

Trimming removed 3 bases from V and 3 bases from J; junction bases left unmatched: 1. Germline CDR1 is KGHSH and CDR2 is LQKENI. There are 15 residues in the CDR3. Sequenced sample: naive CD4+ T cells sorted from blood. This sequence originates from a woman aged 45-65 years in good health and a related stem cell transplant donor. The gene calls are TRBV18 and TRBJ2-1; 11 bases are shared with TRBD2. CDR3 sequence: CASSPGTSGYNEQFF. The CDR3 nucleotides read TGTGCCAGCTCACCCGGGACTAGCGGCTACAATGAGCAGTTCTTC.